There are many counts of the clone carrying this T cell receptor (beta chain). A single record per CDR3 protein comes from TCRdb applying MiXCR to the RT-PCR reads. Altogether about 960,000 distinct CDR3 sequences are present, roughly 18% being singletons, with the ten largest covering 5% to 6.5%. This record comes from a study of patients and donors after allogeneic stem cell transplantation. Trimming removed 4 bases from V and 5 bases from J; junction bases left unmatched: 14. This CDR3 spans 18 amino acids. The germline V gene encodes CDR1 SGDLS and CDR2 YYNGEE. This chain links TRBV9 with TRBJ2-5, with 13 positions matching TRBD2. What was sequenced was blood, either unsorted or a sorted T cell fraction (not recorded which). This receptor was taken from a human donor who was either an allogeneic HSCT recipient or a stem cell or donor lymphocyte infusion donor (not recorded which). It is not recorded whose cells these are; they may come from a transplant donor. The CDR3, as DNA: TGTGCCAGCAGCCCCCGGACTAGCGGGAGCAGTAGGTCGGAGACCCAGTACTTC. It is translated as CASSPRTSGSSRSETQYF.